The source of this T cell receptor beta chain is a study of blood T cell repertoires in COVID-19 (dated by TCRdb to between 2020 and 2021). General notes on the study: The collaborator samples originated in the United States, Italy and Spain and spanned the acute and convalescent phases of COVID-19. The repertoires were released in a freely available public database meant as a resource for research on the immune response to SARS-CoV-2. Nearly every sample came with metadata listing a de-identified subject ID, COVID-19 status, age in years and sex. The dataset comprised deeply sampled blood TCRbeta repertoires from subjects exposed to, actively infected with, or recovered from COVID-19. The samples were drawn from two sources: the first 160 participants of the ongoing ImmuneRACE study, and 1,000 to 1,500 subjects contributed by 6 global collaborators. Where available, HLA class I and class II types were obtained from metadata supplied by the sample provider rather than from assay-based typing. The prospective study material was composed of cDNA or gDNA derived from T cells, B-cell-depleted T cells, or PBMCs. The paper as a whole reports these results and caveats: Clinical and demographic metadata were provided uncurated, with the amount varying by source and participant.

Clipping removes 5 bases from V and 3 bases from J, with 9 as the unmatched junction base count. The CDR3 holds 16 amino acids from the cysteine to the phenylalanine. The only DNA kept is the CDR3, 48 bases in frame from the first base. The germline V gene gives CDR1 as SGHTA and CDR2 as FQGNSA. Samples from volunteer blood donors who had recovered from COVID-19 were contributed by a second Seattle source. Each collaborating institution followed its own protocols to collect whole blood in K2EDTA tubes. For TCRbeta analysis, collaborators shipped samples in one of three forms: frozen whole blood, isolated PBMCs, or DNA extracted from either of those sample types. TCRbeta CDR3 regions were amplified from genomic DNA by means of the immunoSEQ Assay, a bias-controlled multiplex PCR. Per the original workflow: The number of nucleated cells in each sample was estimated by amplification of reference gene primers within the assay. To quantify the absolute abundance of each unique TCRbeta CDR3 rearrangement, sequence reads were collapsed and filtered. For each sample, productive Simpson clonality was calculated by taking the square root of Simpson's diversity index across productive rearrangements. TCRdb mirrors the immuneACCESS table, restricted to in-frame sequences. Some clones are absent from its copies; in checked studies, under half trace to an unresolved V gene, and the reason for the others is unknown. V and J calls and clone size are as listed in that table; D and trimming were resolved from the DNA. This sample comprises about 70,000 clones, over 70% of them detected only once. 15% to 20% of the sample goes to the ten largest clones.

Comments on this clone: Its antigen target is currently unknown. No quality values exist for individual bases; no much larger clone is one base distant.

The chain is encoded by TRBV7-2 joined to TRBJ2-3; the central 9 bases match TRBD1. Sequenced material: peripheral blood. The TCR sequence derives from a man in his sixties or seventies who had recovered from COVID-19. This receptor carries the CDR3 CASSPGDRVFTDTQYF. The DNA sequence follows: TGTGCCAGCAGCCCAGGGGACAGGGTTTTTACAGATACGCAGTATTTT.